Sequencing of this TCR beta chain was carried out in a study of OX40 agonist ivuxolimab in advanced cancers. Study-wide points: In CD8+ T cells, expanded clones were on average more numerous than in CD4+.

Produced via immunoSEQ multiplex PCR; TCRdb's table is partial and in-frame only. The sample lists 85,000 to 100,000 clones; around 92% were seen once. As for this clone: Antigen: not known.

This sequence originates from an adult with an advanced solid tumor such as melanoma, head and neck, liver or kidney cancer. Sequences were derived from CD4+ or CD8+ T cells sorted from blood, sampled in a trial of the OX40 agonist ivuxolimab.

The CDR3 here is CASSPPRAGGSNEQFF. The CDR3 region has the DNA TGTGCCAGCAGTCCCCCCCGTGCGGGGGGCAGCAATGAGCAGTTCTTC. V gene TRBV27 combines with J gene TRBJ2-1; TRBD2 matches 8 bases. The germline V gene has CDR1 MNHEY and CDR2 SMNVEV (reference sequence). The CDR3 length is 16 residues. V dropped 5 bases and J dropped 6; count of bases not matched to a gene: 12.